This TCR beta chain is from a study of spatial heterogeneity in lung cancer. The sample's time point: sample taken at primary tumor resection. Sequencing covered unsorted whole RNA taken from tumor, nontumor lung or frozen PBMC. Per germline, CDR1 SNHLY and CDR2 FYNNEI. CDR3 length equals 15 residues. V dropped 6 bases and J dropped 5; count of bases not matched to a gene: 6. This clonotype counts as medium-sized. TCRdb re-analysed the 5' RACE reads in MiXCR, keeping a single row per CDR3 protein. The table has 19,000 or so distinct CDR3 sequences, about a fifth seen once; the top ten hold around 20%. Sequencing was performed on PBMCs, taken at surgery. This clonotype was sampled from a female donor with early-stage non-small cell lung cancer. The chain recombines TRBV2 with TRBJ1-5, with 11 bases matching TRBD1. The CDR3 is CASRKGQGGDQPQHF. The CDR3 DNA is TGTGCCAGCAGGAAGGGACAGGGGGGCGATCAGCCCCAGCATTTT.